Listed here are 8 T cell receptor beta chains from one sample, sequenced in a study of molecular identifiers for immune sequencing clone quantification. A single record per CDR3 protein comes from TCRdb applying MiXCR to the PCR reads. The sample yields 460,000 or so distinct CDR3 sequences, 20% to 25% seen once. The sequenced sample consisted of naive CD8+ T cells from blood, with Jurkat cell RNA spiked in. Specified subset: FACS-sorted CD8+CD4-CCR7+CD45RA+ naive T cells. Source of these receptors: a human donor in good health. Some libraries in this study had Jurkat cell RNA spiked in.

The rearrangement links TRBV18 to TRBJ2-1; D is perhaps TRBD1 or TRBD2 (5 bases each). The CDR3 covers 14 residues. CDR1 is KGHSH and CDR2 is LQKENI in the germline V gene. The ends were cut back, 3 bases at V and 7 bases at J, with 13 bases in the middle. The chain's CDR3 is CASSPDYGANEQFF. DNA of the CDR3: TGTGCCAGCTCACCGGATTACGGGGCAAATGAGCAGTTCTTC.

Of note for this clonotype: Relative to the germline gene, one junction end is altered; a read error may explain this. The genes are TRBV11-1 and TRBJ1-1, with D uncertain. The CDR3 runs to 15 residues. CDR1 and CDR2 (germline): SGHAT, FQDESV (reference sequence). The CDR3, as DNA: TGTGCCAGCACTCAGAATCGTTATGGGCACACTGAAGTTTTCTTT. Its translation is CASTQNRYGHTEVFF.

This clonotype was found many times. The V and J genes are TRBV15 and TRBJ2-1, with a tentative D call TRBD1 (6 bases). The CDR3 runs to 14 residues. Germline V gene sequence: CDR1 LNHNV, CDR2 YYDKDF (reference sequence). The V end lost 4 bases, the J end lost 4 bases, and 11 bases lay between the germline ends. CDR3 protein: CATSIRQVYNEQFF. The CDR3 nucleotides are TGTGCCACCAGCATTCGACAGGTATACAATGAGCAGTTCTTC.

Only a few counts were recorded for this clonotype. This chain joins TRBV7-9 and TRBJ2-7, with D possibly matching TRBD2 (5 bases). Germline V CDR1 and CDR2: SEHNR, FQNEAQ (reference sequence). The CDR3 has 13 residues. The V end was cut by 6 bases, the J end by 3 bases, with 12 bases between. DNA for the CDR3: TGTGCCAGCAGGAAACTAGAGGACTACGAGCAGTACTTC. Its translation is CASRKLEDYEQYF. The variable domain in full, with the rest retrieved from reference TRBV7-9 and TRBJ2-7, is DTGVSQNPRHKITKRGQNVTFRCDPISEHNRLYWYRQTLGQGPEFLTYFQNEAQLEKSRLLSDRFSAERPKGSFSTLEIQRTEQGDSAMYLCASRKLEDYEQYFGPGTRLTVT.

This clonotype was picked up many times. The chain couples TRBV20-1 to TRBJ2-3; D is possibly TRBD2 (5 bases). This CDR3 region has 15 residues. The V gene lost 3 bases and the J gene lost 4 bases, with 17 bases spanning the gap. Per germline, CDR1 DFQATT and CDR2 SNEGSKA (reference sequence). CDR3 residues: CSARGLASMADTQYF. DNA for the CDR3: TGCAGTGCTAGGGGGTTGGCTAGCATGGCAGATACGCAGTATTTT.

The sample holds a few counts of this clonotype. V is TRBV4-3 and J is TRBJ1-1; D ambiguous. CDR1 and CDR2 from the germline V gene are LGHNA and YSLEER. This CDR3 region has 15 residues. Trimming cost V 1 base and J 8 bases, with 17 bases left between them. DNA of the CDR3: TGCGCCAGCAGCCAAGCTCGAGGGTTTGTAGGGGAAGCTTTCTTT. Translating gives CASSQARGFVGEAFF.

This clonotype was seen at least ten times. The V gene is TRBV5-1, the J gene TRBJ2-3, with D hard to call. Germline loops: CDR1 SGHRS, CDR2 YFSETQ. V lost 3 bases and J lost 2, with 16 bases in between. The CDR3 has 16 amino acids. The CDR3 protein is CASSSDSSRFTDTQYF. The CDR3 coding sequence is TGCGCCAGCAGCTCTGACTCCAGCCGATTCACAGATACGCAGTATTTT.

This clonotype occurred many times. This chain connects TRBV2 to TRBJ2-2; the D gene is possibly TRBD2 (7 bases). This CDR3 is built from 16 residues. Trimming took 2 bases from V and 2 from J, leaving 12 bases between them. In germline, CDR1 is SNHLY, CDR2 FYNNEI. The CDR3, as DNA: TGTGCCAGCAGTGAACCGGGGGGCTTAAACACCGGGGAGCTGTTTTTT. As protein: CASSEPGGLNTGELFF. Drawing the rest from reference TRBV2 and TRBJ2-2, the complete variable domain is EPEVTQTPSHQVTQMGQEVILRCVPISNHLYFYWYRQILGQKVEFLVSFYNNEISEKSEIFDDQFSVERPDGSNFTLKIRSTKLEDSAMYFCASSEPGGLNTGELFFGEGSRLTVL.